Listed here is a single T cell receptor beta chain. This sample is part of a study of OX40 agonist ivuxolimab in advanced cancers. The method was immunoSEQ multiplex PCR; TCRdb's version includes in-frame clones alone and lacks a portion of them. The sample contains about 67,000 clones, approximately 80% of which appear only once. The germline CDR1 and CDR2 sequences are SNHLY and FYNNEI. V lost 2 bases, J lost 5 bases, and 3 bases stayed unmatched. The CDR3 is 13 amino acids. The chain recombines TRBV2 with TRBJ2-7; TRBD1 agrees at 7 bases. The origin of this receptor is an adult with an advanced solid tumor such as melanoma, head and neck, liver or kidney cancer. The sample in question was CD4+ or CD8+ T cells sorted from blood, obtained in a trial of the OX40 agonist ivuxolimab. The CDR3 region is CASSERGLHEQYV. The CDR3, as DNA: TGTGCCAGCAGTGAAAGGGGGCTCCACGAGCAGTACGTC.